This TCR beta chain was identified during a study of identical twins. TCRdb processed the 5' RACE reads anew with MiXCR; each CDR3 protein has one entry. The sample yields hundreds of thousands of distinct CDR3 sequences, less than 25% seen once. The V gene's germline CDR1 is LNHNV and CDR2 YYDKDF (reference sequence). Trimming took off 6 bases at V and 3 bases at J, with 6 bases between the two ends. This CDR3 comprises 13 residues. This clonotype was detected only a few times. These data were also filed under a second study, of T cells expressing NK-cell markers.

Sequenced material: PBMCs. The chain carries TRBV15 and TRBJ1-6; D gene ambiguous. This receptor was taken from a woman under 30 in good health. CDR3 sequence reads: CATRTDYNSPLHF. CDR3 in DNA: TGTGCCACCAGAACAGACTATAATTCACCCCTCCACTTT.